Listed here are 21 T cell receptor beta chains from one sample, sequenced in a study of Ad26.COV2.S vaccination and SARS-CoV-2 variants (dated by TCRdb to the early 2020s). This specimen's treatment or condition label, interpreted: around 19 received Ad26.COV2.S at low or high dose, single or two shots; about 5 received placebo; per-sample allocation not given. For vaccine and placebo recipients, the sequenced repertoires came from samples collected on day 63 after the first injection. The method was the immunoSEQ multiplex PCR assay. Entries here come from immuneACCESS through TCRdb and include only in-frame sequences with V and J called. Some clones fail to appear in such tables; in the studies checked, an unresolved V gene covers under half of the shortfall, and the cause of the remainder is unknown. Present in this sample are approximately 400,000 clones, 70% to 90% of which were seen just once. The top ten clonotypes cover 3.3% of the sample.

The material was peripheral blood, obtained in a trial of Ad26.COV2.S vaccine versus placebo. Source of these receptors: a person aged 18-65 years who received the Ad26.COV2.S COVID-19 vaccine or a placebo.

The J gene is TRBJ1-5, the V gene TRBV2; 7 nucleotides match TRBD1. The germline V gene has CDR1 SNHLY and CDR2 FYNNEI. The CDR3 length is 15 residues. Trimming at V came to 6 bases and at J to 3 bases, leaving 8 bases not matched to a gene. The CDR3 DNA is TGTGCCAGCAGGGACAGGAGATACCTCAATCAGCCCCAGCATTTT. The encoded protein is CASRDRRYLNQPQHF.

The chain recombines TRBV30 with TRBJ2-5; D is possibly TRBD2 (6 bases). This CDR3 has 11 amino acids. CDR1 is GTSNPN, CDR2 SVGIG, per germline (reference sequence). Deletions cut 8 bases from V and 5 bases from J, with 12 bases between. The CDR3, as DNA: TGTGCCCGGGGGAGCATGGAGACCCAGTACTTC. The encoded protein is CARGSMETQYF.

The sample holds a few counts of this clone. The chain has TRBV10-2 and TRBJ2-7; 9 nucleotides line up with TRBD2. The CDR3 contains 14 residues. Germline CDR1 is WSHSY and CDR2 is SAAADI. J gave up 4 bases and V 3 bases, and 4 bases lay outside the gene matches. CDR3 in amino acids: CASSDTSGSYEQYF. CDR3 DNA sequence: TGCGCCAGCAGTGATACTAGCGGGTCTTACGAGCAGTACTTC.

V usage is TRBV7-2 and J usage is TRBJ1-1, with TRBD1 identical over 8 bases. The CDR3 is made up of 13 amino acids. The ends lost 3 bases at V and 5 bases at J; junction bases unmatched: 2. Germline lookup yields CDR1 SGHTA and CDR2 FQGNSA. The CDR3 region has the DNA TGTGCCAGCAGCTTTACAGGGGGGACTGAAGCTTTCTTT. It codes for CASSFTGGTEAFF.

V is TRBV9 and J is TRBJ2-5; the D gene is possibly TRBD1 (6 bases). The V gene lost 0 bases and the J gene lost 1 base, with 13 bases spanning the gap. The CDR3 extends over 16 amino acids. Germline lookup yields CDR1 SGDLS and CDR2 YYNGEE. The CDR3 loop is CASSVGGGALQETQYF. In nucleotides, the CDR3 is TGTGCCAGCAGCGTAGGAGGGGGAGCCCTCCAAGAGACCCAGTACTTC.

About this clone itself: An end of the junction differs from the germline gene, which may be a read error. The chain joins TRBV3-1 (or the pseudogene TRBV3-2) to TRBJ2-7; D is tentatively TRBD1 or TRBD2 (5 bases each). The CDR3 loop spans 11 amino acids. CDR1 is LGHDT and CDR2 is YNNKEL in the germline V gene (reference sequence). CDR3 in amino acids: CASSNRDREHF. The CDR3 DNA reads TGTGCCAGCAGCAACCGGGACCGGGAACACTTC.

This clone turned up a few times. V is TRBV29-1 and J is TRBJ1-4; TRBD1 matches 8 bases. With V trimmed by 4 bases and J by 4 bases, 11 bases remained unmatched. This CDR3 has 16 amino acids. Per the germline V gene, CDR1 is SQVTM and CDR2 is ANQGSEA. The CDR3 coding sequence is TGCAGCGTTGGATCCCCAACAGGGGGGGTTAATGAAAAACTGTTTTTT. This translates into CSVGSPTGGVNEKLFF. The full variable domain, in which reference TRBV29-1 and TRBJ1-4 provide the parts outside the CDR3, is SAVISQKPSRDICQRGTSLTIQCQVDSQVTMMFWYRQQPGQSLTLIATANQGSEATYESGFVIDKFPISRPNLTFSTLTVSNMSPEDSSIYLCSVGSPTGGVNEKLFFGSGTQLSVL.

The chain joins TRBV20-1 to TRBJ1-2; D unresolved. This CDR3 contains 11 residues. The germline V gene encodes CDR1 DFQATT and CDR2 SNEGSKA (reference sequence). With 5 bases removed from V and 8 bases from J, the gap between germline ends came to 12 bases. CDR3 bases: TGCAGTGCTCCCTATATGGCGGGCTACACCTTC. It is translated as CSAPYMAGYTF.

This chain uses TRBV2 with TRBJ1-6; D not certain. CDR1 SNHLY and CDR2 FYNNEI come from the germline V gene. The CDR3 contains 14 residues. V was cut by 8 bases and J by 7 bases, with 15 bases left in between. The CDR3 loop is CASYRGNWNSPLHF. The CDR3 DNA reads as TGTGCCAGCTATCGAGGGAATTGGAATTCACCCCTCCACTTT.

This chain links TRBV5-4 with TRBJ2-6; 8 nucleotides align to TRBD1. J lost 2 bases, V lost 4 bases, and 8 bases had no gene match. The germline CDR1 and CDR2 sequences are SGHNT and YYREEE (reference sequence). CDR3 size: 17 residues. CDR3 sequence reads: CASSTGQAVAGANVLTF. In DNA, the CDR3 is TGTGCCAGCAGCACGGGACAGGCGGTAGCTGGGGCCAACGTCCTGACTTTC.

The chain has TRBV7-2 and TRBJ1-1, with D possibly being TRBD1 (6 bases). The CDR3 length is 17 residues. Trimming shortened V by 5 bases and J by 3 bases, and 22 bases separated the two germline ends. CDR1 and CDR2 from the germline V gene are SGHTA and FQGNSA. The CDR3 coding sequence is TGTGCCAGCAGCCCTGAGACCCGGGACATAGGGTACACTGAAGCTTTCTTT. This encodes CASSPETRDIGYTEAFF.

V gene TRBV12-5 combines with J gene TRBJ2-1; D possibly uses TRBD1 or TRBD2 (5 bases each). The CDR3 is made up of 13 amino acids. Germline assignment: CDR1 LGHNT and CDR2 FRNRAP. Trimming left V 0 bases short and J 10 bases short, with 10 bases between. CDR3 in amino acids: CASGLVAGSEQFF. CDR3 coding DNA: TGTGCTAGTGGTTTGGTAGCAGGGAGCGAGCAGTTCTTC.

The genes are TRBV28 and TRBJ2-7; no clear D gene. The CDR3 has 12 residues. In germline, CDR1 is MDHEN, CDR2 SYDVKM. The ends were cut back, 7 bases at V and 5 bases at J, with 12 bases in the middle. The CDR3 loop reads CASIGPLHEQYF. The CDR3 coding sequence is TGTGCCAGCATCGGCCCACTCCACGAGCAGTACTTC.

The chain carries TRBV15 and TRBJ2-3, with D perhaps TRBD2 (5 bases). This CDR3 is built from 16 residues. V shed 5 bases and J shed 0 bases, with 15 bases lying between them. The germline gives CDR1 LNHNV, CDR2 YYDKDF (reference sequence). The CDR3 sequence: CATSRGWGSSTDTQYF. CDR3 DNA: TGTGCCACCAGCCGGGGTTGGGGTTCTAGCACAGATACGCAGTATTTT.

The chain links TRBV7-9 to TRBJ1-5; TRBD1 is a possible D gene (5 bases). This CDR3 region has 14 residues. Trimming cost V 1 base and J 7 bases, with 11 bases left between them. Germline V gene sequence: CDR1 SEHNR, CDR2 FQNEAQ (reference sequence). CDR3 region: CASSLVGEAQPQHF. DNA of the CDR3: TGTGCCAGCAGCTTAGTGGGGGAGGCACAGCCCCAGCATTTT.

This sequence joins TRBV6-1 and TRBJ1-2; the D is unclear. The CDR3 extends over 12 amino acids. Germline-derived CDR1 and CDR2 are MNHNS and SASEGT. Trimming left V 2 bases short and J 4 bases short, with 5 bases between. CDR3 residues: CASSETSYGYTF. The CDR3, as DNA: TGTGCCAGCAGTGAAACATCCTATGGCTACACCTTC.

As DNA, the CDR3 is TGTGCCACCGGTAAGCGGGAGCTCCTAGCGGATGAGCAGTTCTTC. Encoded protein: CATGKRELLADEQFF. This chain links TRBV24-1 with TRBJ2-1; TRBD2 agrees at 8 bases. The trim removed 9 bases at V and 8 bases at J, leaving 14 bases unmatched. CDR3 length: 15 amino acids. Germline V gene sequence: CDR1 KGHDR, CDR2 SFDVKD.

The V gene is TRBV5-5, the J gene TRBJ2-7; no clear D gene. Germline assignment: CDR1 SGHKS and CDR2 YYEKEE (reference sequence). The germline V and J ends were trimmed by 2 bases and 6 bases, with 9 bases remaining between them. The CDR3 is made up of 12 amino acids. Here the CDR3 DNA reads TGTGCCAGCAGCTTAATAGGGCCCGAGCAGTACTTC. Encoded protein: CASSLIGPEQYF. The whole variable domain, filled in from reference TRBV5-5 and TRBJ2-7, reads DAGVTQSPTHLIKTRGQQVTLRCSPISGHKSVSWYQQVLGQGPQFIFQYYEKEERGRGNFPDRFSARQFPNYSSELNVNALLLGDSALYLCASSLIGPEQYFGPGTRLTVT.

The chain links TRBV10-2 to TRBJ1-4; D gene uncertain. Trimming removed 1 base at V and 4 bases at J, with 10 bases between. The CDR3 length is 15 residues. Germline CDR1 WSHSY, CDR2 SAAADI. The CDR3 protein is CASSEFAGLNEKLFF. CDR3 in DNA: TGCGCCAGCAGTGAGTTTGCAGGCCTTAATGAAAAACTGTTTTTT.

The chain carries TRBV19 and TRBJ2-6; D is unclear. The CDR3 spans 14 residues. V shed 5 bases and J shed 1 base, with 6 bases lying between them. Germline loops: CDR1 LNHDA, CDR2 SQIVND (reference sequence). CDR3 loop: CASSFGSGANVLTF. The CDR3 DNA follows: TGTGCCAGTAGTTTTGGTTCTGGGGCCAACGTCCTGACTTTC.

The CDR3 protein is CASSQALAANYEQYF. The CDR3 DNA is TGCGCCAGCAGCCAAGCACTAGCGGCCAACTACGAGCAGTACTTC. V is TRBV4-1 and J is TRBJ2-7; TRBD2 agrees at 8 bases. Germline values: CDR1 MGHRA, CDR2 YSYEKL. Trimming at V came to 1 base and at J to 3 bases, leaving 5 bases not matched to a gene. The CDR3 covers 15 residues.